The entry below gives a single T cell receptor beta chain sequence along with its context. What it recognizes is unknown. Primed by a sample-barcoded 5' primer and a J-beta primer mix, a second PCR proceeded for roughly 6 to 12 cycles. TCRdb passed the 5' RACE reads through MiXCR, listing each CDR3 protein once. The repertoire holds hundreds of thousands of distinct CDR3 sequences, with around a fifth as singletons. The CDR3 has 13 amino acids. V lost 4 bases and J 5 bases, leaving 9 bases between the germline ends. Germline V lookup: CDR1 SEHNR, CDR2 FQNEAQ (reference sequence). This sample was included in a study of blood T cells in healthy people across ages. Study findings and constraints: Those diversity estimates obtained from one million T cells were thought to be underestimates.

This chain joins TRBV7-9 and TRBJ2-1; D not resolved. The origin of this receptor is a man in his 70s in good health. The sequenced sample consisted of blood. As DNA, the CDR3 is TGTGCCAGCAGCTCAAGTGAACACAATGAGCAGTTCTTC. Protein product: CASSSSEHNEQFF.